One sample yielded the 18 T cell receptor beta chains listed below, sequenced in a study of shared clonotypes between healthy human individuals. The data were produced by immunoSEQ multiplex PCR, yet TCRdb's version contains in-frame clones alone and is incomplete. Of 1.6 million or so clones in the sample, around 97% were seen once. Sequencing was carried out using naive CD4+ T cells sorted from blood. This sample's subset: CD45RA+ positively selected. Source of these receptors: a man aged 25 to 40 in good health.

Points on this clone: Additional DNA sequences in this sample encode the identical CDR3. The gene calls are TRBV27 and TRBJ1-1; 9 bases agree with TRBD1. Trimming cost V 6 bases and J 2 bases; bases outside gene matches: 4. The germline V gene encodes CDR1 MNHEY and CDR2 SMNVEV (reference sequence). This CDR3 has 14 amino acids. CDR3 sequence reads: CASSLQGANTEAFF. The CDR3 DNA reads as TGTGCCAGCAGCCTACAGGGGGCTAACACTGAAGCTTTCTTT.

The chain employs TRBV11-3 and TRBJ2-1; D unclear. V was cut by 2 bases and J by 2 bases, with 10 bases left in between. The germline gives CDR1 SGHNT, CDR2 YENEEA. This CDR3 is 15 amino acids long. This CDR3 reads CASSLSVGAYNEQFF. The CDR3, as DNA: TGTGCCAGCAGCTTATCCGTAGGCGCCTACAATGAGCAGTTCTTC.

J is TRBJ1-1 and V is TRBV7-2; TRBD1 aligns across 8 bases. V lost 5 bases to trimming and J lost 6 bases; unmatched junction nucleotides: 8. The length of the CDR3 is 14 residues. Germline assignment: CDR1 SGHTA and CDR2 FQGNSA. CDR3 coding DNA: TGTGCCAGCAGCACCCGGACAGGGACCGCTGAAGCTTTCTTT. Protein: CASSTRTGTAEAFF.

The gene calls are TRBV29-1 and TRBJ2-3; 11 nucleotides align to TRBD2. Per germline, CDR1 SQVTM and CDR2 ANQGSEA. Trimming cost V 4 bases and J 3 bases; bases outside gene matches: 6. The CDR3 has 15 amino acids. CDR3 protein: CSVGVLAGVTDTQYF. The CDR3 nucleotides are TGCAGCGTTGGTGTACTAGCGGGAGTGACAGATACGCAGTATTTT.

With regard to this clone: Other DNA sequences in this sample translate to the same CDR3. The rearrangement links TRBV7-3 to TRBJ2-7, with 12 bases identical to TRBD2. The CDR3 runs to 16 residues. Per germline, CDR1 SGHTA and CDR2 FQGTGA. Trimming at V came to 0 bases and at J to 1 base, leaving 1 base not matched to a gene. CDR3 in DNA: TGTGCCAGCAGCTTAACGGGGACTAGCGGGTCCTACGAGCAGTACTTC. Its protein is CASSLTGTSGSYEQYF.

The chain uses TRBV7-2 and TRBJ2-2; D is uncertain. Trimming shortened V by 5 bases and J by 5 bases, and 9 bases separated the two germline ends. Germline assignment: CDR1 SGHTA and CDR2 FQGNSA. This CDR3 contains 13 residues. The CDR3: CASSLILTGELFF. CDR3 nucleotides: TGTGCCAGCAGCCTAATCTTGACCGGGGAGCTGTTTTTT.

This clone appeared a few times. This sequence joins TRBV4-1 and TRBJ1-1; no clear D gene. Germline V lookup: CDR1 MGHRA, CDR2 YSYEKL. CDR3 length equals 15 residues. V dropped 1 base and J dropped 2 bases, with 11 bases sitting between them. The CDR3 DNA is TGCGCCAGCAGCCAAGTCCCCTTACTCAACACTGAAGCTTTCTTT. Its translation is CASSQVPLLNTEAFF.

This chain joins TRBV4-1 and TRBJ2-7, with 10 bases lining up with TRBD2. J was trimmed by 3 bases and V by 8 bases; bases with no gene match: 7. CDR1 MGHRA and CDR2 YSYEKL come from the germline V gene. The CDR3 has 14 residues. CDR3 in amino acids: CASSSRTSGYEQYF. The CDR3 bases are TGCGCCAGCTCATCGCGGACTAGCGGCTACGAGCAGTACTTC.

This clone showed up just once. This sequence joins TRBV4-3 and TRBJ2-3, with a tentative D call TRBD2 (6 bases). The CDR3 covers 13 residues. With 1 base removed from V and 10 bases from J, the gap between germline ends came to 12 bases. Germline V gene sequence: CDR1 LGHNA, CDR2 YSLEER. CDR3: CASSQVGGSAQYF. The DNA for the CDR3 is TGCGCCAGCAGCCAAGTGGGGGGATCGGCGCAGTATTTT.

The table lists this clone with a count of one. The rearrangement uses TRBV29-1 and TRBJ2-1, with no clear D. Deletions cut 1 base from V and 6 bases from J, with 13 bases between. The CDR3 is made up of 14 amino acids. Per germline, CDR1 SQVTM and CDR2 ANQGSEA. The CDR3 loop reads CSVEAAAPGNEQFF. CDR3 DNA sequence: TGCAGCGTTGAAGCGGCAGCTCCAGGCAATGAGCAGTTCTTC.

A remark on this clone: The same CDR3 is also encoded by other DNA sequences in this sample. CDR3 amino acids: CASSQAGSYGYTF. The CDR3 DNA follows: TGTGCCAGCAGCCAAGCGGGTTCCTATGGCTACACCTTC. The V call is TRBV14, the J call TRBJ1-2; D ambiguous. V lost 1 base to trimming and J lost 4 bases, with 7 bases between them. The CDR3 has 13 residues. Germline V CDR1 and CDR2: SGHDN, FVKESK.

The V and J genes are TRBV13 and TRBJ2-3; possible D gene TRBD2, 7 bases. From germline, CDR1 is PRHDT and CDR2 FYEKMQ (reference sequence). CDR3 length: 14 residues. The germline V and J ends were trimmed by 5 bases and 3 bases, with 12 bases remaining between them. The DNA of the CDR3 is TGTGCCAGCAGCGCTAGGGGGGGGACAGATACGCAGTATTTT. Translation gives CASSARGGTDTQYF.

As concerns this clone: One junction end disagrees with the germline gene, perhaps due to a read error. The chain couples TRBV5-1 to TRBJ2-2; TRBD2 matches at 7 bases. CDR1 is SGHRS, CDR2 YFSETQ, per germline. CDR3 length equals 14 residues. The CDR3 protein is CASSLGGSAGELFF. As DNA, the CDR3 is TGCGCCAGCAGTTTGGGAGGGAGCGCCGGGGAGCTGTTTTTT. The variable domain in full, completed from reference TRBV5-1 and TRBJ2-2, reads KAGVTQTPRYLIKTRGQQVTLSCSPISGHRSVSWYQQTPGQGLQFLFEYFSETQRNKGNFPGRFSGRQFSNSRSEMNVSTLELGDSALYLCASSLGGSAGELFFGEGSRLTVL.

This rearrangement joins TRBV5-3 to TRBJ2-1, with 8 positions matching TRBD2. TRBV5-3 is designated an ORF whose function remains uncertain. This CDR3 has 16 residues. Germline trimming cut 4 bases from V and 6 bases from J; bases unmatched to any gene: 12. The CDR3 nucleotides are TGTGCCAGAAGCGGGGTTTATGGACTAGCCCTCAATGAGCAGTTCTTC. Amino acids: CARSGVYGLALNEQFF.

This clone was seen only once. This chain connects TRBV7-2 to TRBJ2-5; a weak D match, TRBD2 (5 bases). The CDR3 consists of 14 residues. Trimming removed 5 bases at V and 1 base at J, with 11 bases between. CDR1 is SGHTA, CDR2 FQGNSA, per germline. The CDR3 DNA follows: TGTGCCAGCAGCCCGACGAGGGCCCAAGAGACCCAGTACTTC. It encodes CASSPTRAQETQYF.

This clone was observed a few times. The CDR3 spells CAWVFEFSADSYTDTQYF. CDR3 bases: TGTGCCTGGGTTTTTGAATTTTCGGCGGACTCCTACACAGATACGCAGTATTTT. The chain couples TRBV30 to TRBJ2-3; TRBD2 is a possible D gene (5 bases). Germline assignment: CDR1 GTSNPN and CDR2 SVGIG (reference sequence). The V end lost 5 bases, the J end lost 2 bases, and 26 bases lay between the germline ends. CDR3 size: 18 residues.

The rearrangement joins TRBV9 to TRBJ2-1; TRBD2 agrees at 9 bases. Germline V gene sequence: CDR1 SGDLS, CDR2 YYNGEE. Trimming at V came to 0 bases and at J to 9 bases, leaving 7 bases not matched to a gene. The CDR3 has 15 amino acids. CDR3 residues: CASSVGGTSWVEQFF. DNA of the CDR3: TGTGCCAGCAGCGTAGGGGGGACTAGCTGGGTTGAGCAGTTCTTC.

The chain is built from TRBV6-5 and TRBJ2-7; 8 nucleotides match TRBD1. The CDR3 is made up of 14 amino acids. V dropped 0 bases and J dropped 3; count of bases not matched to a gene: 1. Germline loops: CDR1 MNHEY, CDR2 SVGAGI. In nucleotides, the CDR3 is TGTGCCAGCAGTTACTCTACAGGGGGCTACGAGCAGTACTTC. Its protein product is CASSYSTGGYEQYF.